This TCR beta chain stems from a study of PD-1 blockade in classical Hodgkin lymphoma. General observations from the study: The study found that TCR diversity rose significantly by C4D1 in CD4+ but not CD8+ cells. Newly diagnosed patients had baseline TCR diversity that was reportedly lower than that of healthy donors. Similar baseline diversity was found in complete responders and newly diagnosed patients.

The assay was immunoSEQ multiplex PCR, and TCRdb's table has in-frame clones only and misses some. Found here are approximately 100,000 clones, roughly 91% of them singletons; the top ten hold 6.6%. Regarding this clone: Its antigen is unknown.

Every one of the patients relapsed after autologous stem cell transplantation (brentuximab vedotin exposure was variable). The CDR3 consists of 16 residues. CDR1 KGHSH and CDR2 LQKENI come from the germline V gene. With V trimmed by 6 bases and J by 0 bases, 7 bases remained unmatched. The receptor comes from a human donor with classical Hodgkin lymphoma. Sequenced material: peripheral blood mononuclear cells (PBMCs), taken before the second cycle of nivolumab. The rearrangement links TRBV18 to TRBJ2-7; TRBD1 matches at 11 bases. The CDR3 reads CASSLGTGGSSYEQYF. CDR3 in DNA: TGTGCCAGCTCGCTAGGGACAGGGGGAAGCTCCTACGAGCAGTACTTC.